This TCR beta chain was captured by sequencing in a study of cytomegalovirus exposure and HLA in healthy donors (dated by TCRdb to the late 2010s). Looking at the study overall: According to a later analysis, the approximately 120 validation repertoires were produced on the same platform as the 666 repertoires of the first cohort. The study was designed to test whether signatures of past pathogen exposure could be identified by cataloging public T cell receptors. In addition to the first cohort of hundreds of subjects, a separate validation cohort of 130 or so different subjects was used. To predict cytomegalovirus infection status, the study combined high-throughput TCR immunosequencing, statistical association of individual TCRs with disease status, and machine learning. Study-level results and caveats: The authors suggested that the approach could potentially be generalized to other disease states and immunological phenotypes. A later analysis had no HLA typing for the validation cohort, so co-occurrence there was scored across all 130 or so repertoires. The classifier was reported to diagnose cytomegalovirus status with high specificity and sensitivity in both the original cohort and the validation cohort. While some public TCRs were present in many individuals, most TCR sequences turned up only very rarely across donors. Subsequent analysis determined that TCRs grouped into clusters in the first cohort also showed a tendency toward co-occurrence across the 120 validation repertoires, and about 94% of cluster scores exceeded 0. A total of 150 to 200 TCR beta chains were listed by the study as associated with cytomegalovirus. In vitro tests confirmed that a few of the cytomegalovirus-associated TCR beta chains recognize cytomegalovirus antigens.

The donors belonged to the validation cohort of around 120 subjects, which was separate from the approximately 610-subject first cohort. To note about this clone: Its specific antigen is unknown. It has no much larger one-base neighbor in the sample; base qualities were not kept.

V lost 1 base and J lost 2 bases, and the count of bases not matched to a germline gene is 18. The CDR3 goes from the cysteine to the phenylalanine over 21 residues. The retained sequence is limited to the CDR3, 63 bases, with the frame set at the first base. CDR1 and CDR2 are drawn from the germline V gene: SGHDN, FVKESK. The library was obtained by the immunoSEQ multiplex PCR assay. In the authors' own workflow: A statistical classification framework was built to diagnose cytomegalovirus status from the catalog of TCR beta chain sequences. The immuneACCESS repertoire file appears here via TCRdb, limited to in-frame rearrangements. These files lack a portion of the clones; in checked studies, under half of the deficit traces to unresolved V genes, and the cause of the others is not known. V, J and clone size reflect that table, while D and trimming were determined from the DNA. Recorded for this sample are about 120,000 clones; over 65% of them occurred a single time. The top ten constitute approximately 2% of the sample.

The receptor was isolated from a woman in her twenties or thirties in good health and CMV-seronegative. The chain uses TRBV14 and TRBJ2-7; TRBD2 fits 12 bases in the junction. Sequencing input: PBMCs. The CDR3: CASSQGPTTGDGLAGTYEQYF. The DNA sequence is as follows: TGTGCCAGCAGCCAAGGACCTACGACAGGTGACGGACTAGCGGGGACCTACGAGCAGTACTTC.